The clone carrying this T cell receptor beta chain occurred many times. The antigen is not known. The data belong to a study of T-cell memory formation after mild COVID-19. Study results and caveats: Cross-reactive memory apparently joined, as some responding clones appeared in pre-infection memory.

Germline V CDR1 and CDR2: SEHNR, FQNEAQ (reference sequence). V lost 1 base and J 5 bases, leaving 3 bases between the germline ends. CDR3 length: 12 residues. One entry per CDR3 protein, called by TCRdb with MiXCR from the 5' RACE reads. The data hold approximately 450,000 distinct CDR3 sequences, with 18% observed a single time. The chain combines TRBV7-9 with TRBJ1-5, with D unclear. Sample: PBMCs or a T cell subset sorted from them (not recorded which). The sequence derives from an adult woman who had mild COVID-19 (a few samples of this study predate the infection). Cell type and time point are not known. CDR3 DNA: TGTGCCAGCAGCTTAGACCATCAGCCCCAGCATTTT. Encoded protein: CASSLDHQPQHF.